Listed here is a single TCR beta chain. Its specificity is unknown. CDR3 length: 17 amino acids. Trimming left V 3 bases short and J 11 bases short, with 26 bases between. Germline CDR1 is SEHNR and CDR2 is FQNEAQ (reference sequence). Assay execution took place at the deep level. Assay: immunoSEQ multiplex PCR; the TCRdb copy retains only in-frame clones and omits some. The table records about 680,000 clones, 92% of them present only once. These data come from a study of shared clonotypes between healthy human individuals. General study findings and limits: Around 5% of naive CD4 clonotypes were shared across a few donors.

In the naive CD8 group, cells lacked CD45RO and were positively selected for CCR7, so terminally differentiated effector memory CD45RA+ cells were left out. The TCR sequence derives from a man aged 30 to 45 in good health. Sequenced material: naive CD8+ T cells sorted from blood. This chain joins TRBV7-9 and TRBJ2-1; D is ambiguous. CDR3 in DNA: TGTGCCAGCAGCTTTTCGGCTGTGTTTACGACGGACCAAAAGCAGTTCTTC. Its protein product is CASSFSAVFTTDQKQFF. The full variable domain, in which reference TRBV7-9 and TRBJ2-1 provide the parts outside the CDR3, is DTGVSQNPRHKITKRGQNVTFRCDPISEHNRLYWYRQTLGQGPEFLTYFQNEAQLEKSRLLSDRFSAERPKGSFSTLEIQRTEQGDSAMYLCASSFSAVFTTDQKQFFGPGTRLTVL.